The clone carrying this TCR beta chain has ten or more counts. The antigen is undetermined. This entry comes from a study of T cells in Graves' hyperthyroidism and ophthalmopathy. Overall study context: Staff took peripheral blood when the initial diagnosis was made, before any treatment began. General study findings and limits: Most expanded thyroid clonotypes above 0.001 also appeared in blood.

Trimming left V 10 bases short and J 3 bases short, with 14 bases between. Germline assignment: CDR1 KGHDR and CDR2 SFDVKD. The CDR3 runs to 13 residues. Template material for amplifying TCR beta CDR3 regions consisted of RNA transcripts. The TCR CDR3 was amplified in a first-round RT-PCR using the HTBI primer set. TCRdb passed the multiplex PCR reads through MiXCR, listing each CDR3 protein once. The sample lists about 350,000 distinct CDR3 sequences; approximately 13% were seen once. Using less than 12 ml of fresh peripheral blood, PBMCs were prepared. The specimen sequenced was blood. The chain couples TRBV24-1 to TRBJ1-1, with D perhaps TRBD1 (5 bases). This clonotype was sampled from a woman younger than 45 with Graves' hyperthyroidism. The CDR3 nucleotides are TGTGCCACTTCTCTTCGGGGGGACACTGAAGCTTTCTTT. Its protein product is CATSLRGDTEAFF.